The entry that follows covers one T cell receptor (beta chain) sequence. The antigen is undetermined. The method was immunoSEQ multiplex PCR; TCRdb's version includes in-frame clones alone and lacks a portion of them. The data show about 380,000 clones, 90% to 97% seen once. The data belong to a study of shared clonotypes between healthy human individuals. At the level of the study: Donor ages ranged 18 to 49 years: a couple of women, a few men. Overall study findings and caveats: Non-shared clonotypes displayed generation probabilities falling below those of clonotypes present in all four donors.

CD45RO+ cells and CCR7-negative CD45RA+ TemRA cells were combined as CD8 memory. V lost 3 bases and J 0 bases, leaving 8 bases between the germline ends. The germline V gene has CDR1 MGHRA and CDR2 YSYEKL. CDR3 length: 14 residues. The V call is TRBV4-1, the J call TRBJ2-5; the D call may be TRBD1 or TRBD2 (5 bases each). The sequenced material came from memory CD8+ T cells sorted from blood. Specified subset: CD45RO+ cells pooled with CCR7-negative TemRA cells. The sequence came from a man aged 30 to 45 in good health. CDR3 protein: CASSQQGHQETQYF. The CDR3 DNA reads TGCGCCAGCAGCCAGCAGGGACACCAAGAGACCCAGTACTTC.